The 15 T cell receptor beta chains below come from one sample, sequenced in a study of T cell responses to AZD1222 COVID-19 vaccine. Method: immunoSEQ multiplex PCR; TCRdb's copy keeps in-frame clones and lacks some. The sample has roughly 150,000 clones, roughly 89% seen once. The starting material was peripheral blood, obtained 28 days after the second AZD1222 dose. All receptors derive from an adult who received the AZD1222 COVID-19 vaccine.

The rearrangement joins TRBV6-2 or TRBV6-3 to TRBJ2-7; unclear D gene. Germline V CDR1 and CDR2: MNHEY, SVGEGT. The CDR3 has 14 residues. V was shortened by 2 bases and J by 2 bases, with 10 bases between the two germline ends. The CDR3 nucleotides read TGTGCCAGCAGTTACCCGACGGATACCTACGAGCAGTACTTC. Translation gives CASSYPTDTYEQYF.

V and J are TRBV25-1 and TRBJ2-7; D unclear. In germline, CDR1 is MGHDK, CDR2 SYGVNS. Trimming pared 3 bases from V and 5 bases from J, leaving 17 bases between. The CDR3 loop spans 15 amino acids. The CDR3 is CASSEKIGPRHEQYF. Written as DNA, the CDR3 is TGTGCCAGCAGTGAGAAGATCGGACCCCGGCACGAGCAGTACTTC.

This chain links TRBV3-1 (or the pseudogene TRBV3-2) with TRBJ1-1; the match to TRBD1 covers 12 bases. With 4 bases clipped from V and 5 bases from J, the junction kept 5 bases outside the gene matches. The germline V gene encodes CDR1 LGHDT and CDR2 YNNKEL (reference sequence). The CDR3 extends over 15 amino acids. The CDR3 sequence: CASSLPGQGATEAFF. In DNA form, the CDR3 reads TGTGCCAGCAGCCTACCGGGACAGGGGGCAACTGAAGCTTTCTTT.

The rearrangement joins TRBV14 to TRBJ1-4, with a tentative D call TRBD1 (6 bases). Trimming removed 3 bases at V and 11 bases at J, with 16 bases between. From germline, CDR1 is SGHDN and CDR2 FVKESK. This CDR3 comprises 14 residues. The CDR3 DNA sequence: TGTGCCAGCAGCCACGACAGGCTCCGAGGGAAACTGTTTTTT. Amino acid sequence: CASSHDRLRGKLFF. Filled out from reference TRBV14 and TRBJ1-4, the complete variable domain reads EAGVTQFPSHSVIEKGQTVTLRCDPISGHDNLYWYRRVMGKEIKFLLHFVKESKQDESGMPNNRFLAERTGGTYSTLKVQPAELEDSGVYFCASSHDRLRGKLFFGSGTQLSVL.

This clone was detected ten times or more. V gene TRBV20-1 combines with J gene TRBJ2-2, with 7 bases identical to TRBD2. The CDR3 extends over 15 amino acids. V was clipped by 3 bases and J by 6 bases; unmatched bases: 10. CDR1 DFQATT and CDR2 SNEGSKA come from the germline V gene (reference sequence). CDR3 sequence reads: CSASGASGEAGELFF. For the CDR3, the DNA is TGCAGTGCTAGTGGGGCGAGCGGGGAGGCCGGGGAGCTGTTTTTT.

This chain links TRBV4-2 with TRBJ1-5; D unclear. The V end was cut by 6 bases, the J end by 4 bases, with 10 bases between. This CDR3 comprises 13 residues. Germline V gives CDR1 LGHNA, CDR2 YNFKEQ. The CDR3 nucleotides read TGTGCCAGCAGTGGCCTGAGGAATCAGCCCCAGCATTTT. It encodes CASSGLRNQPQHF.

V and J are TRBV19 and TRBJ2-3, with D tentatively TRBD1 (5 bases). From germline, CDR1 is LNHDA and CDR2 SQIVND (reference sequence). The CDR3 has 16 amino acids. With 3 bases removed from V and 9 bases from J, the gap between germline ends came to 22 bases. The CDR3 DNA follows: TGTGCCAGTAGTATTTATTCCCCCATGGGTGGGGCGACGCAGTATTTT. Residues: CASSIYSPMGGATQYF.

The rearrangement links TRBV5-1 to TRBJ2-5, with D unclear. With 2 bases removed from V and 5 bases from J, the gap between germline ends came to 10 bases. Germline V lookup: CDR1 SGHRS, CDR2 YFSETQ. The CDR3 sequence is 13 residues long. The chain's CDR3 is CASSFSQRETQYF. CDR3 DNA sequence: TGCGCCAGCAGCTTTTCCCAACGGGAGACCCAGTACTTC.

The chain employs TRBV6-5 and TRBJ2-7; 9 bases map to TRBD1. CDR3 size: 15 residues. The germline CDR1 and CDR2 sequences are MNHEY and SVGAGI. The J segment lost 7 bases and the V segment lost 0 bases, leaving 7 bases of the junction unmatched. CDR3 in amino acids: CASSYSRTGALEQYF. For the CDR3, the DNA is TGTGCCAGCAGTTACTCCCGGACAGGGGCCCTAGAGCAGTACTTC.

This chain uses TRBV6-1 with TRBJ2-3; 10 nucleotides match TRBD2. CDR3 length: 15 residues. J gave up 4 bases and V 2 bases, and 3 bases lay outside the gene matches. Germline V lookup: CDR1 MNHNS, CDR2 SASEGT. CDR3 coding DNA: TGTGCCAGCAGTGAAATAGCGGGGGGCTCAGATACGCAGTATTTT. Protein sequence: CASSEIAGGSDTQYF.

The V gene is TRBV9, the J gene TRBJ2-2; 8 nucleotides match TRBD2. This CDR3 spans 13 amino acids. Germline V gene lookup returns CDR1 SGDLS and CDR2 YYNGEE. V dropped 3 bases and J dropped 7; count of bases not matched to a gene: 2. The CDR3 DNA reads as TGTGCCAGCAGCGCCGCGGGGGGCGGGGAGCTGTTTTTT. Its translation: CASSAAGGGELFF.

V is TRBV5-1 and J is TRBJ2-5; D gene ambiguous. V lost 1 base and J 2 bases, leaving 6 bases between the germline ends. Looked up from germline, CDR1 is SGHRS and CDR2 is YFSETQ. The CDR3 runs 13 residues. The CDR3 nucleotides are TGCGCCAGCAGCTTGAGTCTACAAGAGACCCAGTACTTC. Its translation: CASSLSLQETQYF.

The rearrangement uses TRBV21-1 and TRBJ1-5; the D segment call TRBD1 is taken from the table without a DNA check. TRBV21-1 is designated a pseudogene. The CDR3 extends over 18 amino acids. CDR3 protein: CASSKVERGRKEVQPQHF. The CDR3, as DNA: TGTGCCAGCAGCAAAGTAGAGAGGGGGCGAAAAGAAGTACAGCCCCAGCATTTT.

V gene TRBV5-4 combines with J gene TRBJ1-1; D uncertain. The CDR3 sequence is 13 residues long. V gave up 0 bases and J gave up 0 bases, with 3 bases separating them. CDR1 is SGHNT and CDR2 is YYREEE in the germline V gene (reference sequence). The CDR3 is CASSLEVNTEAFF. As DNA, the CDR3 is TGTGCCAGCAGCTTGGAAGTGAACACTGAAGCTTTCTTT.

V and J are TRBV19 and TRBJ2-2, with D maybe TRBD2 (6 bases). CDR1 is LNHDA, CDR2 SQIVND, per germline (reference sequence). The CDR3 totals 18 residues. The V gene lost 5 bases and the J gene lost 0 bases, with 19 bases spanning the gap. The CDR3 here is CASSVSSGTFPNTGELFF. CDR3 nucleotides: TGTGCCAGTAGTGTAAGTAGCGGCACATTTCCGAACACCGGGGAGCTGTTTTTT.